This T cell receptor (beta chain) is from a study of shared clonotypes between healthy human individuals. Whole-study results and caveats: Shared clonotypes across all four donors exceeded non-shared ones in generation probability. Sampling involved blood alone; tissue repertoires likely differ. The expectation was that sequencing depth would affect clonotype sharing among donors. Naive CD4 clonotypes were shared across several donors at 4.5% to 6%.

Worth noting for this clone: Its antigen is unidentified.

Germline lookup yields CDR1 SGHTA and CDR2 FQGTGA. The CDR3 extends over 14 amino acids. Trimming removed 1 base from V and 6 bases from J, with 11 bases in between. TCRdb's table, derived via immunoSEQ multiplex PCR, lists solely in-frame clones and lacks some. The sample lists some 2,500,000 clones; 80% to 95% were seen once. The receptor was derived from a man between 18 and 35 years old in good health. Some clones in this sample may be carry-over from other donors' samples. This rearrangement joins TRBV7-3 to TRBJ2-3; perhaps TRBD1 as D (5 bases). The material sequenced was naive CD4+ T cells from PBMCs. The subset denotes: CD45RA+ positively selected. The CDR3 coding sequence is TGTGCCAGCAGCTTAAGGAGCAGGGTCGATACGCAGTATTTT. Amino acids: CASSLRSRVDTQYF.